The sequence of this T cell receptor (beta chain) was determined in a study of a mutant IDH1 vaccine in newly diagnosed glioma. Study-level background: Patients got radiotherapy, temozolomide, or both beforehand, and most got both. Study-level findings and limits: Any relationship between pseudoprogression and changes in top peripheral T cell clonotypes seemed absent.

This clone was observed once. Its antigen is currently unknown. Method: immunoSEQ multiplex PCR; TCRdb's copy keeps in-frame clones and lacks some. This sample carries some 120,000 clones, about four fifths of them seen once, and the ten largest clones take under 7%. Time point here: week 11, during vaccination. Every single dose of the vaccine, 300 ug of mutant IDH1 20-mer peptide, came with topical imiquimod. The germline gives CDR1 SGHDT, CDR2 YYEEEE. This CDR3 spans 11 amino acids. V was cut by 1 base and J by 12 bases, with 10 bases left in between. This rearrangement joins TRBV5-6 to TRBJ1-2; D gene uncertain. The sequencing here drew on PBMCs, taken from a glioma patient whose treatment included an IDH1 peptide vaccine. This TCR came from a man between 40 and 49 years old with glioma. Written as DNA, the CDR3 is TGTGCCAGCAGCTTGATGGAAGGCCACACCTTC. The encoded protein is CASSLMEGHTF.